The next 31 T cell receptor beta chains were all read from a single sample in a study of T cells in narcolepsy. Assay used: immunoSEQ multiplex PCR; TCRdb lists only in-frame clones, some missing. The table shows about 18,000 clones, with more than 75% occurring only once. Sequencing input: memory (CD45RA-) CD4+ T cells from blood. All receptors derive from a human donor in good health.

This clone was seen only a few times. In DNA, the CDR3 is TGTGCCAGCAGCGGGGGGACGGCAGAGACCCAGTACTTC. It specifies CASSGGTAETQYF. The gene calls are TRBV5-6 and TRBJ2-5; possibly TRBD2 for D (6 bases). V shed 4 bases and J shed 4 bases, with 11 bases lying between them. The CDR3 consists of 13 residues. Per germline, CDR1 SGHDT and CDR2 YYEEEE.

The genes are TRBV5-1 and TRBJ2-2; weak D call: TRBD1 (6 bases). Germline CDR1 SGHRS, CDR2 YFSETQ. This CDR3 is 14 amino acids long. Trimming removed 4 bases from V and 6 bases from J, with 13 bases in between. The CDR3 nucleotides read TGCGCCAGCAGCCAGGAATGGGGGCCCGGGGAGCTGTTTTTT. This gives the protein CASSQEWGPGELFF.

This clone appeared once. The gene calls are TRBV7-9 and TRBJ2-7; D uncertain. V was trimmed by 3 bases and J by 0 bases, leaving 6 bases between them. The germline V gene has CDR1 SEHNR and CDR2 FQNEAQ (reference sequence). This CDR3 has 13 residues. The CDR3 DNA reads as TGTGCCAGCAGCTTCACAGCCTCCTACGAGCAGTACTTC. This encodes CASSFTASYEQYF. Full variable domain (rest looked up from reference TRBV7-9 and TRBJ2-7): DTGVSQNPRHKITKRGQNVTFRCDPISEHNRLYWYRQTLGQGPEFLTYFQNEAQLEKSRLLSDRFSAERPKGSFSTLEIQRTEQGDSAMYLCASSFTASYEQYFGPGTRLTVT.

V usage is TRBV2 and J usage is TRBJ2-7; no definite D call. V lost 1 base to trimming and J lost 6 bases, with 10 bases between them. The CDR3 covers 13 residues. The germline V gene encodes CDR1 SNHLY and CDR2 FYNNEI. In nucleotides, the CDR3 is TGTGCCAGCAGTGAAGTGAGGACCCTCGAGCAGTACTTC. This encodes CASSEVRTLEQYF. Filled out from reference TRBV2 and TRBJ2-7, the complete variable domain reads EPEVTQTPSHQVTQMGQEVILRCVPISNHLYFYWYRQILGQKVEFLVSFYNNEISEKSEIFDDQFSVERPDGSNFTLKIRSTKLEDSAMYFCASSEVRTLEQYFGPGTRLTVT.

The genes are TRBV19 and TRBJ2-3; D might be TRBD2 (5 bases). CDR3 length equals 15 residues. V lost 7 bases, J lost 1 base, and 15 bases lay in between. The germline gives CDR1 LNHDA, CDR2 SQIVND (reference sequence). Written as DNA, the CDR3 is TGTGCCAGTATTAGTCGGGGTGGGGGCACAGATACGCAGTATTTT. This translates into CASISRGGGTDTQYF.

V usage is TRBV21-1 and J usage is TRBJ2-5; TRBD1, the table's D call, lacks a check against the DNA. TRBV21-1 is designated a pseudogene. The CDR3 has 12 amino acids. CDR3 DNA: TGTGCCAGCAGCAAAGCATGGGCAGAAGCTGACTTC. Amino acid sequence: CASSKAWAEADF.

The rearrangement uses TRBV2 and TRBJ2-7; no clear D. The CDR3 covers 12 residues. V shed 2 bases and J shed 0 bases, with 2 bases lying between them. The germline V gene has CDR1 SNHLY and CDR2 FYNNEI. The CDR3 sequence: CASSEPSYEQYF. The DNA of the CDR3 is TGTGCCAGCAGTGAACCCTCCTACGAGCAGTACTTC.

The V and J genes are TRBV6-5 and TRBJ1-2, with a tentative D call TRBD1 (5 bases). The length of the CDR3 is 13 residues. V lost 2 bases and J lost 4, with 8 bases in between. Germline assignment: CDR1 MNHEY and CDR2 SVGAGI. DNA of the CDR3: TGTGCCAGCAGTTACAGGGACTTCTATGGCTACACCTTC. It codes for CASSYRDFYGYTF.

This clone was found a few times. This rearrangement joins TRBV10-2 to TRBJ1-1; D gene uncertain. V was pared by 5 bases and J by 2 bases, with 6 bases between. The CDR3 extends over 12 amino acids. Germline V lookup: CDR1 WSHSY, CDR2 SAAADI. The CDR3 loop is CASSIQNTEAFF. The CDR3 DNA is TGCGCCAGCAGTATACAAAACACTGAAGCTTTCTTT.

The chain uses TRBV27 and TRBJ2-1; 9 bases are shared with TRBD1. Germline CDR1 MNHEY, CDR2 SMNVEV (reference sequence). The CDR3 spans 15 residues. Trimming at V came to 5 bases and at J to 3 bases, leaving 5 bases not matched to a gene. The DNA for the CDR3 is TGTGCCAGCAGTCTAGACAGGGGGATCTACAATGAGCAGTTCTTC. Translated: CASSLDRGIYNEQFF.

The CDR3 DNA reads TGTGCCAGCAGCCAGGGGCCTCCGAGAGGTGTGCAGTTCTTC. Protein: CASSQGPPRGVQFF. The chain has TRBV6-6 and TRBJ2-1; TRBD1 is a possible D gene (6 bases). The germline CDR1 and CDR2 sequences are MNHNY and SVGAGI (reference sequence). The CDR3 totals 14 residues. Trimming pared 6 bases from V and 12 bases from J, leaving 21 bases between.

The chain has TRBV30 and TRBJ2-2, with D uncertain. Trimming pared 5 bases from V and 2 bases from J, leaving 9 bases between. The CDR3 is 13 amino acids. Per germline, CDR1 GTSNPN and CDR2 SVGIG (reference sequence). CDR3 loop: CAWAKTNTGELFF. CDR3 nucleotide sequence: TGTGCCTGGGCGAAAACTAACACCGGGGAGCTGTTTTTT.

The V and J genes are TRBV1 and TRBJ2-7; the table's D call, TRBD2, was not checked against the DNA. TRBV1 is a pseudogene segment. This CDR3 region has 18 residues. The DNA of the CDR3 is TGCACCAGCAGCCAAGAATTCGGAGGACCAACCCTCTCCTACGAGCAGTACTTC. Translating it yields CTSSQEFGGPTLSYEQYF.

The chain combines TRBV19 with TRBJ1-5; unclear D gene. Trimming cost V 3 bases and J 5 bases, with 14 bases left between them. The CDR3 is made up of 15 amino acids. Germline CDR1 is LNHDA and CDR2 is SQIVND (reference sequence). The CDR3 nucleotides read TGTGCCAGTAGTATGTATTTGACAACCGATCAGCCCCAGCATTTT. It specifies CASSMYLTTDQPQHF.

The chain combines TRBV14 with TRBJ2-1; weak D call: TRBD2 (5 bases). Germline assignment: CDR1 SGHDN and CDR2 FVKESK. V lost 4 bases and J 6 bases, leaving 10 bases between the germline ends. The CDR3 loop spans 13 amino acids. This chain's CDR3 is CASSRDYVNEQFF. CDR3 DNA: TGTGCCAGCAGCCGCGACTATGTCAATGAGCAGTTCTTC.

The chain is built from TRBV7-2 and TRBJ2-7; the D gene is possibly TRBD2 (5 bases). Germline assignment: CDR1 SGHTA and CDR2 FQGNSA. V was cut by 0 bases and J by 3 bases, with 15 bases left in between. The CDR3 contains 16 residues. The CDR3 sequence: CASSLAPSTNNYEQYF. In DNA form, the CDR3 reads TGTGCCAGCAGCTTAGCCCCCTCGACTAACAACTACGAGCAGTACTTC.

The chain links TRBV6-4 to TRBJ1-2; TRBD1 agrees at 8 bases. Germline CDR1 and CDR2: MRHNA and SNTAGT. This CDR3 region has 15 residues. V shed 5 bases, J shed 5 bases, and the junction held 10 bases outside the gene matches. DNA for the CDR3: TGTGCCAGCAGTTACGATCCCGGACAGGGTTATGGCTACACCTTC. This encodes CASSYDPGQGYGYTF.

The J gene is TRBJ1-4, the V gene TRBV27; 9 nucleotides agree with TRBD1. The V segment lost 7 bases and the J segment 4 bases; nucleotides outside the gene matches: 19. The germline V gene encodes CDR1 MNHEY and CDR2 SMNVEV (reference sequence). The CDR3 is 19 amino acids. The CDR3 spells CASTLFWDRADGSNEKLFF. In DNA form, the CDR3 reads TGTGCCAGCACCTTGTTTTGGGACAGGGCCGATGGTAGTAATGAAAAACTGTTTTTT.

The chain is built from TRBV5-1 and TRBJ2-1, with 7 bases aligning to TRBD1. Germline lookup yields CDR1 SGHRS and CDR2 YFSETQ. The length of the CDR3 is 17 residues. Germline trimming cut 2 bases from V and 4 bases from J; bases unmatched to any gene: 12. The CDR3 sequence is CASSLAPGAGGYNEQFF. The CDR3 nucleotides are TGCGCCAGCAGCTTAGCCCCCGGGGCAGGGGGTTACAATGAGCAGTTCTTC. Full variable domain (missing parts from reference TRBV5-1 and TRBJ2-1): KAGVTQTPRYLIKTRGQQVTLSCSPISGHRSVSWYQQTPGQGLQFLFEYFSETQRNKGNFPGRFSGRQFSNSRSEMNVSTLELGDSALYLCASSLAPGAGGYNEQFFGPGTRLTVL.

In DNA form, the CDR3 reads TGTGCCAGCAGCTTCACTAGCGCCACCGGCTCCTACAATGAGCAGTTCTTC. The encoded protein is CASSFTSATGSYNEQFF. The rearrangement uses TRBV7-2 and TRBJ2-1, with 7 nucleotides matching TRBD2. Germline V gene lookup returns CDR1 SGHTA and CDR2 FQGNSA. The ends lost 3 bases at V and 0 bases at J; junction bases unmatched: 8. CDR3 size: 17 residues.

This clone was picked up a small number of times. V is TRBV6-5 and J is TRBJ2-7; D gene unclear. CDR1 MNHEY and CDR2 SVGAGI come from the germline V gene. The CDR3 totals 15 residues. Trimming removed 0 bases at V and 2 bases at J, with 11 bases between. The CDR3 loop reads CASSYSTYQAYEQYF. In nucleotides, the CDR3 is TGTGCCAGCAGTTACTCGACCTACCAGGCCTACGAGCAGTACTTC.

This chain connects TRBV5-6 to TRBJ1-5; D gene uncertain. This CDR3 comprises 15 residues. The V end lost 1 base, the J end lost 0 bases, and 8 bases lay between the germline ends. Germline V lookup: CDR1 SGHDT, CDR2 YYEEEE. Here the CDR3 reads CASSLWGASNQPQHF. CDR3 DNA: TGTGCCAGCAGCTTGTGGGGAGCTAGCAATCAGCCCCAGCATTTT.

V gene TRBV7-2 combines with J gene TRBJ2-4; D unresolved. V lost 2 bases to trimming and J lost 6 bases, with 11 bases between them. The CDR3 runs 14 residues. In germline, CDR1 is SGHTA, CDR2 FQGNSA. This CDR3 is CASSLSSGPNIQYF. In DNA, the CDR3 is TGTGCCAGCAGCTTATCCTCGGGTCCAAACATTCAGTACTTC.

The chain recombines TRBV5-1 with TRBJ1-1, with D perhaps matching TRBD1 (6 bases). The CDR3 is 15 residues long. Trimming shortened V by 0 bases and J by 4 bases, and 13 bases separated the two germline ends. Germline V gives CDR1 SGHRS, CDR2 YFSETQ. CDR3 bases: TGCGCCAGCAGCTTGGTTCCAGGGGCTAGCACTGAAGCTTTCTTT. This gives the protein CASSLVPGASTEAFF.

The CDR3 loop is CASSLAGGPSYEQYF. CDR3 sequence (DNA): TGTGCCAGCAGTTTAGCGGGAGGGCCCTCCTACGAGCAGTACTTC. V and J are TRBV6-5 and TRBJ2-7, with 11 bases identical to TRBD2. The CDR3 sequence is 15 residues long. V lost 4 bases to trimming and J lost 0 bases; unmatched junction nucleotides: 2. Per the germline V gene, CDR1 is MNHEY and CDR2 is SVGAGI.

The rearrangement links TRBV6-5 to TRBJ1-1; tentatively, D is TRBD1 (5 bases). Trimming took 6 bases from V and 8 from J, leaving 16 bases between them. Germline V gene lookup returns CDR1 MNHEY and CDR2 SVGAGI. CDR3 length: 13 amino acids. CDR3 nucleotide sequence: TGTGCCAGCAGCCGACCGACAGCCCCCGAAGCTTTCTTT. It yields the protein CASSRPTAPEAFF.

The gene calls are TRBV19 and TRBJ1-1; D ambiguous. V shed 9 bases and J shed 4 bases, with 21 bases lying between them. Germline V CDR1 and CDR2: LNHDA, SQIVND (reference sequence). The CDR3 totals 15 residues. CDR3 bases: TGTGCCAGCCTAGACATATCCGTTTTGGGCACTGAAGCTTTCTTT. It yields the protein CASLDISVLGTEAFF.

This chain uses TRBV5-1 with TRBJ2-7, with D tentatively TRBD2 (5 bases). The CDR3 has 15 amino acids. With 0 bases removed from V and 4 bases from J, the gap between germline ends came to 14 bases. Per germline, CDR1 SGHRS and CDR2 YFSETQ. The CDR3 nucleotides are TGCGCCAGCAGCTTGGCCGTAGGGAGACAATACGAGCAGTACTTC. Translation: CASSLAVGRQYEQYF.

The chain recombines TRBV10-3 with TRBJ2-3; 8 positions agree with TRBD2. The trim removed 10 bases at V and 2 bases at J, leaving 8 bases unmatched. The CDR3 contains 14 residues. Germline CDR1 reads ENHRY; CDR2 reads SYGVKD. Here the CDR3 reads CATLADSHTDTQYF. The CDR3 region has the DNA TGTGCCACACTAGCGGATTCCCACACAGATACGCAGTATTTT.

This clone was observed a few times. The chain couples TRBV5-1 to TRBJ1-4; D call uncertain. CDR3 length: 15 residues. Trimming removed 0 bases at V and 5 bases at J, with 11 bases between. From germline, CDR1 is SGHRS and CDR2 YFSETQ. The CDR3 DNA sequence: TGCGCCAGCAGCTTGGAAGGGAATGAGAATGAAAAACTGTTTTTT. Protein sequence: CASSLEGNENEKLFF.

DNA for the CDR3: TGTGCCAGCAGCCAAGGATTTGGCACCGGGGAGCTGTTTTTT. Amino acid sequence: CASSQGFGTGELFF. V gene TRBV7-2 combines with J gene TRBJ2-2, with no clear D. The V gene's germline CDR1 is SGHTA and CDR2 FQGNSA. Trimming took 5 bases from V and 4 from J, leaving 11 bases between them. CDR3 length: 14 amino acids.